This T cell receptor (beta chain) was recovered during a study of T cell repertoires in cytomegalovirus infection. Across the study: A matching HLA type, together with CMV infection, was signaled by public TCR beta signatures. The study's findings and limits: What dominated the ex vivo response were HLA-C-restricted CMV-specific TCR beta clonotypes.

Note on this clonotype: The antigen is undetermined.

V lost 0 bases and J lost 1, with 3 bases in between. The CDR3 loop spans 13 amino acids. Germline V gene data show CDR1 as LGHNT and CDR2 as FRNRAP. TCRdb re-derived calls from the reads in MiXCR, one entry per CDR3 protein. The repertoire holds approximately 990,000 distinct CDR3 sequences, with around 30% as singletons. The TCR was taken from a human donor in good health (CMV status not recorded). Some clones in this sample may be carry-over from other donors' samples. J is TRBJ2-5 and V is TRBV12-5; no clear D. Sample: cultured CD8+ T cells from PBMCs, taken from culture after CMV antigen stimulation. This CDR3 reads CASGLVPQETQYF. CDR3 in DNA: TGTGCTAGTGGTTTGGTACCCCAAGAGACCCAGTACTTC.